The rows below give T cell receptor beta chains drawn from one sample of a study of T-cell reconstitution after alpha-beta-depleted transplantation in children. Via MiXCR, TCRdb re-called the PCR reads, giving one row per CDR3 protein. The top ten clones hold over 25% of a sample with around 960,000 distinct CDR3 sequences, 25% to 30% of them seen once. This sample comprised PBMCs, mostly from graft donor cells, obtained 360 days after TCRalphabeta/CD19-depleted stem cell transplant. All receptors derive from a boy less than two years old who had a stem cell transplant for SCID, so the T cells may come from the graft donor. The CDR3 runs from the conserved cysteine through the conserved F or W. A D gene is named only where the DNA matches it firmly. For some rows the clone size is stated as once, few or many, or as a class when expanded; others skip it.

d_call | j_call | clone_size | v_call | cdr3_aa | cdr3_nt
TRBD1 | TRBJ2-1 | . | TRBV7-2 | CASSQPGQGALNNEQFF | TGTGCCAGCAGCCAGCCGGGACAGGGAGCCCTAAACAATGAGCAGTTCTTC
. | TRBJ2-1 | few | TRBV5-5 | CASSSRMTYNEQFF | TGTGCCAGCAGCTCGCGGATGACCTACAATGAGCAGTTCTTC
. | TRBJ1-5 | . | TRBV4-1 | CASSVGRAGNQPQHF | TGCGCCAGCAGCGTTGGCCGGGCCGGCAATCAGCCCCAGCATTTT
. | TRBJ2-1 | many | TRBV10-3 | CAISESNVGDSEQFF | TGTGCCATCAGTGAGTCGAACGTAGGAGACTCTGAGCAGTTCTTC
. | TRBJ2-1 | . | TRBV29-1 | CSGASSYNEQFF | TGCAGCGGAGCGAGCTCCTACAATGAGCAGTTCTTC
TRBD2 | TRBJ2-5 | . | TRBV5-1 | CASSSQAGTVLETQYF | TGCGCCAGCAGCTCCCAAGCGGGGACGGTTCTGGAGACCCAGTACTTC
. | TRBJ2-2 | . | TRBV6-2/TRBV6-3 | CASSYASPGSFTGELFF | TGTGCCAGCAGTTACGCATCCCCAGGGTCCTTCACCGGGGAGCTGTTTTTT
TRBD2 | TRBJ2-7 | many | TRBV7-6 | CASSLEGTRTYEQYF | TGTGCCAGCAGCTTAGAAGGGACTAGGACCTACGAGCAGTACTTC
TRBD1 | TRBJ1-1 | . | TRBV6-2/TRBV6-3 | CASSRRDREAFF | TGTGCCAGCAGTCGACGGGACAGGGAAGCTTTCTTT
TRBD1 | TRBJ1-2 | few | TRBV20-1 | CSAPTTTGQGNYGYTF | TGCAGTGCCCCGACCACAACTGGACAGGGGAACTATGGCTACACCTTC
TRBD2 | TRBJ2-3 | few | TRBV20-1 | CSARFSERGSTDTQYF | TGCAGTGCTAGATTTTCGGAGCGGGGGAGCACAGATACGCAGTATTTT
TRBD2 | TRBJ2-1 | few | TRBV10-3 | CAISESELAGGLGFSEQFF | TGTGCCATCAGTGAGTCGGAACTAGCGGGGGGGCTAGGATTCAGTGAGCAGTTCTTC
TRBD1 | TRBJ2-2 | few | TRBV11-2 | CASGETGLITGELFF | TGTGCCAGCGGCGAGACAGGGTTGATCACCGGGGAGCTGTTTTTT
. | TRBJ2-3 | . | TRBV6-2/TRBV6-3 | CASSYRGDLDTQYF | TGTGCCAGCAGTTATAGGGGGGACTTGGATACGCAGTATTTT
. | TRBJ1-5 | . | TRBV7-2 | CASSREVLQPQHF | TGTGCCAGCAGCCGAGAGGTACTTCAGCCCCAGCATTTT
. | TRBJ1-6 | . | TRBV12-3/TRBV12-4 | CASSFEGNRGSPLHF | TGTGCCAGCAGTTTTGAGGGGAATCGTGGTTCACCCCTCCACTTT
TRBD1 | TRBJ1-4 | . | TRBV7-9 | CASSRSGTGGEKLFF | TGTGCCAGCAGCCGTTCCGGGACAGGGGGAGAAAAACTGTTTTTT
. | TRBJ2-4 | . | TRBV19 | CASRNGLAGTKNIQYF | TGTGCCAGTAGAAACGGGCTCGCTGGGACCAAAAACATTCAGTACTTC
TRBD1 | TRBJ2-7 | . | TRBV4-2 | CASSQNRDRGLEQYF | TGTGCCAGCAGCCAAAACCGGGACAGGGGTTTGGAGCAGTACTTC
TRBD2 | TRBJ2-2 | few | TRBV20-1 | CSARELAGGPDTGELFF | TGCAGTGCTAGAGAGTTAGCGGGGGGGCCAGACACCGGGGAGCTGTTTTTT
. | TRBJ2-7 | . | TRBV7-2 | CASSLASVSSYEQYF | TGTGCCAGCAGCTTAGCTAGCGTGAGCTCCTACGAGCAGTACTTC
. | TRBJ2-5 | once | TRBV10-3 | CAISTDSQETQYF | TGTGCCATCAGCACAGACTCCCAAGAGACCCAGTACTTC
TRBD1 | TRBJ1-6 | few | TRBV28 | CASRGTVNSPLHF | TGTGCCAGCAGAGGGACAGTTAATTCACCCCTCCACTTT
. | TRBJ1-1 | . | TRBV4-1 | CASSQDGRATEAFF | TGCGCCAGCAGCCAAGATGGCAGGGCCACTGAAGCTTTCTTT
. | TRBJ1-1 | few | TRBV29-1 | CSGKDKLGTEAFF | TGCAGCGGGAAGGACAAACTCGGCACTGAAGCTTTCTTT
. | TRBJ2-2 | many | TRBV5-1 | CASTISGPSSSGELFF | TGCGCCAGCACCATATCGGGGCCTTCTTCGTCCGGGGAGCTGTTTTTT
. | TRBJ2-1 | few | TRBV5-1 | CASSGRASSYNEQFF | TGCGCCAGCAGTGGAAGGGCTAGCTCCTACAATGAGCAGTTCTTC
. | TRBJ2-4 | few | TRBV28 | CASRFRASNIQYF | TGTGCCAGCAGGTTCCGGGCCTCAAACATTCAGTACTTC
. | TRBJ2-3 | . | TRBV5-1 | CASSLSIDTQYF | TGCGCCAGCAGCTTAAGTATAGATACGCAGTATTTT
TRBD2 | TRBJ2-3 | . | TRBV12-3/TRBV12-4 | CASSPTSGVDTQYF | TGTGCCAGCAGTCCGACTAGCGGGGTGGATACGCAGTATTTT
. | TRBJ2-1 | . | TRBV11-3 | CASSHKTGYNEQFF | TGTGCCAGCAGCCACAAGACCGGGTACAATGAGCAGTTCTTC
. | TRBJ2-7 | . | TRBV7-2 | CASSLAPASSYEQYF | TGTGCCAGCAGCTTAGCGCCGGCTAGCTCCTACGAGCAGTACTTC